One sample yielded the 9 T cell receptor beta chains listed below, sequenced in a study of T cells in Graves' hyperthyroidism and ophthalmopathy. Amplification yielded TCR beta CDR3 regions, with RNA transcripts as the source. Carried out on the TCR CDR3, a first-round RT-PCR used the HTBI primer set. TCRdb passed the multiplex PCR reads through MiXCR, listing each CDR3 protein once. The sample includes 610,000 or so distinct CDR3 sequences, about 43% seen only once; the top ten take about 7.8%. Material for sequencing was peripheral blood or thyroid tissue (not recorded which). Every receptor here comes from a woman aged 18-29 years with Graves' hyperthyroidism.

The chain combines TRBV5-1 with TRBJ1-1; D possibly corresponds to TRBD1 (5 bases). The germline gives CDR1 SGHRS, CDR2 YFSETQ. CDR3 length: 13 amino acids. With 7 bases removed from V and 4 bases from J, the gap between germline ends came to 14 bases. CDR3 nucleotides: TGCGCCAGCTCTGCAGGGTCGAGCACTGAAGCTTTCTTT. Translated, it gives CASSAGSSTEAFF.

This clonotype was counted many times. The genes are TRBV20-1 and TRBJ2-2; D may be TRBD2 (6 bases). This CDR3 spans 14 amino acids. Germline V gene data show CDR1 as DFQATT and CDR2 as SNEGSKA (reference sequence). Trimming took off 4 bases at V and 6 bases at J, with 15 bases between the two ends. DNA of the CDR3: TGCAGTGCTATCGTCGGGGGTGTGGCCGGGGAGCTGTTTTTT. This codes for CSAIVGGVAGELFF.

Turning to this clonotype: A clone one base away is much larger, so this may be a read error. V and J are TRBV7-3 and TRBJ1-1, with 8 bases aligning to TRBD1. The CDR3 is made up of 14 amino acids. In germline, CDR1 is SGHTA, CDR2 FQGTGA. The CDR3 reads CASSKGQGGTEASF. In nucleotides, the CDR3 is TGTGCCAGCAGCAAAGGACAGGGCGGGACTGAAGCTTCCTTT.

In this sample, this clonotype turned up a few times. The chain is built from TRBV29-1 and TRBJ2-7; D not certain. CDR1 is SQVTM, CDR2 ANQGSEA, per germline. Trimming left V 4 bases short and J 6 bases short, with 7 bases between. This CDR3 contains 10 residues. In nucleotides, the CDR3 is TGCAGCGTTGTGGCTGCCGAGCAGTACTTC. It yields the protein CSVVAAEQYF.

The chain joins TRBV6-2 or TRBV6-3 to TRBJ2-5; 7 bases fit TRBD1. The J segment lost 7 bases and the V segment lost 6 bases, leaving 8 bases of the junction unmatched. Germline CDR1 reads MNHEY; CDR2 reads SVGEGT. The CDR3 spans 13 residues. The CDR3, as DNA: TGTGCCAGCAGACGACAGGGAATAGTGACCCAGTACTTC. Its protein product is CASRRQGIVTQYF.

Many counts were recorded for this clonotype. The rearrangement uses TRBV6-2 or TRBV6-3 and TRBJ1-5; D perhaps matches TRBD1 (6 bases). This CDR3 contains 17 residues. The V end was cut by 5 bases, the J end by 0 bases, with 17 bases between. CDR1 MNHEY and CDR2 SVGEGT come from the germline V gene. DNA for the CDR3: TGTGCCAGCAGTGAGTTGGGACACCCGAATAGCAATCAGCCCCAGCATTTT. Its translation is CASSELGHPNSNQPQHF.

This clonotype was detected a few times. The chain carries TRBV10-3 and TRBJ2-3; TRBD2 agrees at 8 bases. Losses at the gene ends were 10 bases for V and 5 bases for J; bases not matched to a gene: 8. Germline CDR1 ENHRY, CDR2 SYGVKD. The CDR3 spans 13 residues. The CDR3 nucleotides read TGTGCCACCGAGATAGCGGGACAAGATACGCAGTATTTT. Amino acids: CATEIAGQDTQYF.

The CDR3 DNA is TGCAGCGGGATCAACGGGGAGACCCAGTACTTC. Its translation: CSGINGETQYF. The V and J genes are TRBV29-1 and TRBJ2-5, with no clear D. V gave up 7 bases and J gave up 5 bases, with 11 bases separating them. Germline lookup yields CDR1 SQVTM and CDR2 ANQGSEA. This CDR3 has 11 amino acids.

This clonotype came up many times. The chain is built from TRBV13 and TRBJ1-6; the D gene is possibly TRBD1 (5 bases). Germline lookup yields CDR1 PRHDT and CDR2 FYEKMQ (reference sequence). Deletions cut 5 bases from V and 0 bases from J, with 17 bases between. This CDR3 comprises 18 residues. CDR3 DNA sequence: TGTGCCAGCAGCCCGAGAGGGGACCGAAGCTCCTATAATTCACCCCTCCACTTT. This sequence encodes CASSPRGDRSSYNSPLHF.